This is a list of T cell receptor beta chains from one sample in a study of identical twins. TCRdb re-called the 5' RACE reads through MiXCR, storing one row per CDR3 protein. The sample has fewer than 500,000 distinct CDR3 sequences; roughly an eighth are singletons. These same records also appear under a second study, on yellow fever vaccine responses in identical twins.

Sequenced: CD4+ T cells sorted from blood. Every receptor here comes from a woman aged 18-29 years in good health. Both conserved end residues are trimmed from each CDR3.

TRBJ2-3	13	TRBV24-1	ATSDPSGSTDTQY
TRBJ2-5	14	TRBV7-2	ASSSLGAGNQETQY
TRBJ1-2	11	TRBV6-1	ASTLGINYGYT
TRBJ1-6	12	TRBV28	ASSSQGSRSPLH
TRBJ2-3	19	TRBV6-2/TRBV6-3	ASSFSPSRLAGRKGADTQY
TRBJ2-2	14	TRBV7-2	ASSLVRGTNTGELF
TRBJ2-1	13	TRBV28	ASSPSSGAYNEQF
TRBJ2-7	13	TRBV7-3	ASSPEAGGHYEQY
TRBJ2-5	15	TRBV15	ATSSEPGQGLGETQY
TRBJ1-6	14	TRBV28	ASSGQTLNHNSPLH
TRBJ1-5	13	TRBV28	ASRTGGLSNQPQH
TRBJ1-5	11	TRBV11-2	ASSSAWGQPQH
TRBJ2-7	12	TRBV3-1	ASSHQENAYEQY
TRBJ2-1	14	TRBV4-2	ASSQLLAGGYNEQF
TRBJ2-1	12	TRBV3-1	ASRDSGRGNEQF
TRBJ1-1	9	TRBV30	AWTIRQEAF
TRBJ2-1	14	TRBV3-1	ASSQDLGGPLNEQF
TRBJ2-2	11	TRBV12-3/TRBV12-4	ASSYGQNGELF
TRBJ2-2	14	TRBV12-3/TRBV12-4	ASSLLQGAGTGELF
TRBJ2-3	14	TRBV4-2	ASSQEHKGRADTQY
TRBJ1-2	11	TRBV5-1	ASSSQPNYGYT
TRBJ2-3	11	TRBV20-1	SVAGGMTDTQY
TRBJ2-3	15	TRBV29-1	SATGGGMGERTDTQY
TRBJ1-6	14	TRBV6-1	ASRDNWGNYNSPLH
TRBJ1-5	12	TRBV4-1	ASQAEYSNQPQH
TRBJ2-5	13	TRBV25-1	ASSEERGVQETQY
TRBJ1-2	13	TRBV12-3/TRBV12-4	ASSFNRGIIYGYT
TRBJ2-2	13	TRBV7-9	ASSLTGGETGELF
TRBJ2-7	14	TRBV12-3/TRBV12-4	ASSPQSAKVGGAQY
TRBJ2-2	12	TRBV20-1	SAPGTRATGELF
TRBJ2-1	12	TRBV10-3	AISESGSYNEQF